This T cell receptor beta chain came from a study of persistence of HIV-infected CD4 T cells. This was the immunoSEQ version 4 assay in survey mode. Assay used: immunoSEQ multiplex PCR; TCRdb lists only in-frame clones, some missing. The table lists 35,000 to 45,000 clones, 70% to 90% of them singletons. Looked up from germline, CDR1 is SGHRS and CDR2 is YFSETQ. V lost 0 bases, J lost 5 bases, and 6 bases stayed unmatched. This CDR3 comprises 15 residues. Details on this clone: Its antigen is as yet unknown.

Cells were stimulated with overlapping HIV-1 Gag 15-mer peptides. CD40L/CD69 double-negative CD45RO-high memory CD4+ T cells were collected. Notes on the study in general: The rare CMV-responding cells with HIV-1 proviruses were not separately TCR-sequenced.

This TCR came from an adult with HIV. The donor label of this sample is uncertain. The chain carries TRBV5-1 and TRBJ2-5; 8 nucleotides align to TRBD1. This specimen was cultured CD4+ T cells from PBMCs, taken from a patient who received antiretroviral therapy. This chain's CDR3 is CASSLGDRGSETQYF. For the CDR3, the DNA is TGCGCCAGCAGCTTGGGTGACAGGGGTTCGGAGACCCAGTACTTC.